This T cell receptor beta chain was observed in a study of blood T cell repertoires in COVID-19. Study-wide background: Spain, Italy and the United States supplied samples that represented acute and convalescent COVID-19. In each case, the material was cDNA or gDNA derived from T cells, B-cell-depleted T cells, or PBMCs.

Original methodology: Estimation of nucleated cell counts relied on the amplification of reference gene primers. The method was immunoSEQ multiplex PCR; TCRdb's version includes in-frame clones alone and lacks a portion of them. V, J and clone size derive from that table, while D and trimming were established from the DNA sequence. The sample contains 60,000 to 90,000 clones, 65% to 85% of which appear only once. The V end was cut by 0 bases, the J end by 0 bases, with 10 bases between. Germline V gene data show CDR1 as SGHNT and CDR2 as YYREEE (reference sequence). The CDR3 consists of 15 residues. The chain combines TRBV5-4 with TRBJ2-7; D remains unclear. This receptor was obtained from a man aged 55-75 years with active or convalescent COVID-19. Sequenced sample: peripheral blood. This chain's CDR3 is CASSLATHSSYEQYF. The CDR3 nucleotides read TGTGCCAGCAGCTTGGCGACACATAGCTCCTACGAGCAGTACTTC.